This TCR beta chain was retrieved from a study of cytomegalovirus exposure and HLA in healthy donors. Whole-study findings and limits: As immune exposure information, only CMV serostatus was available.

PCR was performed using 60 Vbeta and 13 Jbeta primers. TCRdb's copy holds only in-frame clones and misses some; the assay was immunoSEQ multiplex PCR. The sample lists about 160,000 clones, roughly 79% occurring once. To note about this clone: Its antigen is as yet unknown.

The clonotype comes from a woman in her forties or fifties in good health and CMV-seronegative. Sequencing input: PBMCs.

The CDR3 loop reads CASSRRADEAFF. CDR3 in DNA: TGTGCCAGCAGCCGGCGGGCGGATGAAGCTTTCTTT. The rearrangement uses TRBV5-4 and TRBJ1-1; no reliable D call. Germline V lookup: CDR1 SGHNT, CDR2 YYREEE (reference sequence). CDR3 length equals 12 residues. Between the trimmed V and J ends, which lost 4 bases and 7 bases, there was a span of 11 bases.